The entry that follows covers one T cell receptor (beta chain) sequence. This clone has more than one count but fewer than ten. Its antigen is still unknown. No base quality values were provided; no much bigger clone lies one nucleotide off. Library preparation used the immunoSEQ multiplex PCR assay. In TCRdb, the immuneACCESS table is reduced to in-frame sequences with V and J assigned. These tables do not hold every clone; where another copy was compared, an unresolved V gene accounts for under half, and the others remain unexplained. Within this sample are approximately 97,000 clones, with 91% of them counted one time only. The ten largest clones add up to 1.5% to 2% of the sample. The sample is drawn from a study of T cell changes during pregnancy in multiple sclerosis (dated by TCRdb to about 2019). Notes on the research overall: The study examined how the T cell repertoire changed over the course of pregnancy in women with multiple sclerosis.

The CDR3 runs 14 residues from the cysteine to the phenylalanine. The retained sequence is limited to the CDR3, 42 bases, with the frame set at the first base. Trimming removed 6 bases from V and 4 bases from J; the gene matches leave 8 bases unexplained. Sequences MGHDK (CDR1) and SYGVNS (CDR2) are obtained from the germline V gene. This receptor chain uses TRBV25-1 and TRBJ1-1, and TRBD1 matches 7 of the central bases. The sequencing here drew on peripheral blood, taken after pregnancy. The source is a female donor in good health, enrolled as a control in a pregnancy study. In nucleotides, the sequence is TGTGCCAGCAGGTCTATAGGGGGCATCACTGAAGCTTTCTTT. Translated, this gives CASRSIGGITEAFF.